Included here is one TCR beta chain sequence, with context. Its specificity is unknown. The sample comes from a study of graft-versus-host responses after intestinal transplantation. Study-wide results and limits: In recipient marrow, GvH clones were found, and some appeared first in ileum or blood.

V was trimmed by 2 bases and J by 4 bases, leaving 8 bases between them. Germline V gene lookup returns CDR1 SGHAT and CDR2 FQNNGV. CDR3 length: 13 residues. The data were produced by immunoSEQ multiplex PCR, yet TCRdb's version contains in-frame clones alone and is incomplete. Here the sample spans tens of thousands of clones, almost 95% being singletons. The source of this sequence is a human donor who was the organ donor for an intestinal transplant. Sequencing used unstimulated CD4+ T cells sorted from spleen or lymph node cells, obtained before transplant. This chain uses TRBV11-2 with TRBJ1-1; D is possibly TRBD1 (5 bases). In DNA, the CDR3 is TGTGCCAGCAGCTTAATCCAGGGCACTGAAGCTTTCTTT. It translates to CASSLIQGTEAFF.